The clone carrying this TCR beta chain was picked up a small number of times. As yet, its antigen is unknown. The CDR3 has 12 amino acids. Germline-derived CDR1 and CDR2 are SEHNR and FQNEAQ (reference sequence). V lost 8 bases to trimming and J lost 1 base; unmatched junction nucleotides: 2. This sample was taken from a study of post-analysis software for immune sequencing data. Overall study: There were relapsing-remitting, secondary progressive and progressive-relapsing multiple sclerosis among the disease courses included. Findings and limits, study-wide: Diversity measured as normalized Chao1 was significantly lower in multiple sclerosis patients than in controls. Strong co-clustering by F measure was evident for samples that had been prepared in the same batch. TRBV5-6, TRBV5-1 and TRBV20-1 were among several TRBV segments more frequent in patients than controls.

Unique molecular identifiers had been added to the TCR beta cDNA libraries. The T cell input of roughly 0.9 to 11 million gave roughly 460,000 cDNA molecules. TCRdb called the PCR reads again in MiXCR, with one record for every CDR3 protein. The data show about 540,000 distinct CDR3 sequences, approximately 34% seen once. The chain combines TRBV7-9 with TRBJ2-7; 7 bases fit TRBD2. This receptor was taken from a girl aged 2-17 years with multiple sclerosis. The source material was blood. CDR3 sequence (DNA): TGTGCCAGCGGGGAGGGGTCCTACGAGCAGTACTTC. Translating it yields CASGEGSYEQYF. Using reference TRBV7-9 and TRBJ2-7 for the parts outside the CDR3, the full variable domain is DTGVSQNPRHKITKRGQNVTFRCDPISEHNRLYWYRQTLGQGPEFLTYFQNEAQLEKSRLLSDRFSAERPKGSFSTLEIQRTEQGDSAMYLCASGEGSYEQYFGPGTRLTVT.